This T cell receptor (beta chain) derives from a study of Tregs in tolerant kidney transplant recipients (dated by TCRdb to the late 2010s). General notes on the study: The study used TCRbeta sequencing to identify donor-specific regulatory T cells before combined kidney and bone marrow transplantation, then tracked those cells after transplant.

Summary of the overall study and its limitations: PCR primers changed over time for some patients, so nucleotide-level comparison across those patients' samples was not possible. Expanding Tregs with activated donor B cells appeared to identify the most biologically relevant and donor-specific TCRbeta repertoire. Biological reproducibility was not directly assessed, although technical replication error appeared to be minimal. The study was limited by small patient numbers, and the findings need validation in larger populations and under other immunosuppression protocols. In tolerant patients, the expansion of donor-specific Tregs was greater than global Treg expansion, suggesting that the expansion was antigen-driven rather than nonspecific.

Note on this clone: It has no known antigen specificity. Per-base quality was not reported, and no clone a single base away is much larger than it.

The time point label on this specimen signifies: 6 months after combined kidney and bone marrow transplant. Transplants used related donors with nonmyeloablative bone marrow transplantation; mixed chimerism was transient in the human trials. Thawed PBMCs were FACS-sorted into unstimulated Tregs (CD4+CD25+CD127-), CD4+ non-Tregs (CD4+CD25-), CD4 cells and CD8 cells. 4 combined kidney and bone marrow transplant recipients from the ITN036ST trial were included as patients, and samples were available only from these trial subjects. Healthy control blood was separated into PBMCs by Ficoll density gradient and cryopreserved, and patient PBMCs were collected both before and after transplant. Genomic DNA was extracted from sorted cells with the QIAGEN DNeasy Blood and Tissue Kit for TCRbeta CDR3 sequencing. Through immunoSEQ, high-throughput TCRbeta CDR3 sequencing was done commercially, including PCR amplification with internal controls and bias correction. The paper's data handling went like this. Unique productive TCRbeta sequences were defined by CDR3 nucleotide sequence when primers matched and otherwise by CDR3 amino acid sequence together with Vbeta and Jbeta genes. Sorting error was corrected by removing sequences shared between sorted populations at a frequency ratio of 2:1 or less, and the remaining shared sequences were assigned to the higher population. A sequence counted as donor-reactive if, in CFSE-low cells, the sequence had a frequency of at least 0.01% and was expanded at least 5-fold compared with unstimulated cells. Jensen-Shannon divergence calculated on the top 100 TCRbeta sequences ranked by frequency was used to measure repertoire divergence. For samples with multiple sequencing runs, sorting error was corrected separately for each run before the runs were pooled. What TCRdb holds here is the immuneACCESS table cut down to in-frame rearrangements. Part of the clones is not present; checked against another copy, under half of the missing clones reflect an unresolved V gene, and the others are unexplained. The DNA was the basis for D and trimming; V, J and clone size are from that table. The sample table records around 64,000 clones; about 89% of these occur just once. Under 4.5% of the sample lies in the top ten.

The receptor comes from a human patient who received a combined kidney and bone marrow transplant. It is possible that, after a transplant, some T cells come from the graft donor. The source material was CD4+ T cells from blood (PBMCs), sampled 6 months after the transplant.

The DNA reads as follows: TGCGCCAGCAGCTTGTATGTTCTAGCGGGAGTACACGAGCAGTACTTC. Translated, this gives CASSLYVLAGVHEQYF. Recombination linked TRBV5-1 to TRBJ2-7; the junction holds 10 bases that match TRBD2. Germline trimming: 1 base from V, 5 bases from J; junction bases outside gene matches: 9. From the cysteine up to the phenylalanine, the CDR3 has a length of 16 residues. The entry retains the CDR3 DNA only, 48 bases that are in frame from base 1. CDR1 SGHRS and CDR2 YFSETQ were looked up in the germline V gene.